The clone carrying this T cell receptor (beta chain) has only a few counts. Its antigen is not known. cDNA synthesis used the whole RNA isolate, giving expressed TCRB sequences. Assay: immunoSEQ multiplex PCR; the TCRdb copy retains only in-frame clones and omits some. The profile shows about 400,000 clones, roughly an eighth of them singletons. This sample is drawn from a study of beta chain features in type 1 diabetes. General study points: Type 1 diabetes patients had moderately but significantly shorter TCRB CDR3s in all four CD4+ subsets. PCR might preferentially amplify shorter templates, equally in patients and controls.

The CDR3 contains 16 residues. V lost 3 bases and J lost 3; bases outside the gene matches: 6. Germline loops: CDR1 SGHNT, CDR2 YYREEE (reference sequence). The sequencing sample was made of naive CD4+ T cells from blood. The source of this sequence is a woman in her late teens or twenties with type 1 diabetes. The chain has TRBV5-4 and TRBJ2-6, with 7 bases identical to TRBD2. CDR3 DNA: TGTGCCAGCAGCTACCCGGGGGGATATGGGGCCAACGTCCTGACTTTC. Translating gives CASSYPGGYGANVLTF.